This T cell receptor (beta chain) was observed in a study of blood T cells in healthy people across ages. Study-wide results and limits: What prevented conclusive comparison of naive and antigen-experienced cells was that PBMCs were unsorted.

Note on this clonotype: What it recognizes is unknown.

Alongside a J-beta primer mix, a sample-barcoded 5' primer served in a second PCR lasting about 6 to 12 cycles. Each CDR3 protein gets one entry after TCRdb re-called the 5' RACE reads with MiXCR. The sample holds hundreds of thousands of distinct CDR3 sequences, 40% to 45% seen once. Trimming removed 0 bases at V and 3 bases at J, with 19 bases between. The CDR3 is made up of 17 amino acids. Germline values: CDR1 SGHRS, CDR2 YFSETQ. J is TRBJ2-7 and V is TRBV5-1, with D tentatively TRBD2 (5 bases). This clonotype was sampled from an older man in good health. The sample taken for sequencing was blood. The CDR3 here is CASSLGAKRFRDYEQYF. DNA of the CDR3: TGCGCCAGCAGCTTGGGGGCTAAGCGGTTCCGGGACTACGAGCAGTACTTC.